This is a list of T cell receptor beta chains from one sample in a study of shared clonotypes between healthy human individuals. Method: immunoSEQ multiplex PCR; TCRdb's copy keeps in-frame clones and lacks some. Here the sample spans just over 2,000,000 clones, 85% to 95% being singletons. Specimen: naive CD8+ T cells sorted from blood. The receptors shown here come from a man between 18 and 35 years old in good health. Each CDR3 is given with its conserved first and last residue.

V gene: TRBV27; CDR3 protein: CASRSSPLYGYTF
V gene: TRBV5-6; CDR3 protein: CASSLDRYYNEQFF
V gene: TRBV15; CDR3 protein: CATAGGISYEQYF
V gene: TRBV9; CDR3 protein: CASSLGTISHEQYF
V gene: TRBV19; CDR3 protein: CASSPHLGGPSPLHF
V gene: TRBV4-1; CDR3 protein: CASSQNHLGTAYYEQYF
V gene: TRBV13; CDR3 protein: CASSFTDFTRGNTIYF
V gene: TRBV11-2; CDR3 protein: CAITGGFNYGYTF
V gene: TRBV10-2; CDR3 protein: CAGGRTNTEAFF
V gene: TRBV6-5; CDR3 protein: CASSQTPGQETQYF
V gene: TRBV7-8; CDR3 protein: CASSLSDTQYF
V gene: TRBV6-5; CDR3 protein: CASTFDLSYGYTF
V gene: TRBV30; CDR3 protein: CAWSPGGGYNEQFF
V gene: TRBV27; CDR3 protein: CASSFQGPDTQYF
V gene: TRBV4-1; CDR3 protein: CASSREQGTDGELFF